This is a list of T cell receptor beta chains from one sample in a study of shared clonotypes between healthy human individuals. TCRdb's table, derived via immunoSEQ multiplex PCR, lists solely in-frame clones and lacks some. The table lists roughly 2.5 million clones, roughly nine tenths of them singletons. Sequencing was performed on naive CD4+ T cells sorted from blood. The receptors here all came from a man aged 18 to 29 in good health. Each CDR3 is given with its conserved first and last residue. The order of the fields is V gene, clone size, D gene, J gene, CDR3 protein, CDR3 DNA. D genes are given only for firm matches. Size is omitted from some rows. Given values are once, few, many or a class for expanded clones.

TRBV5-1	once	NA	TRBJ2-5	CASRGTTGETQYF	TGCGCCAGCAGAGGGACAACCGGCGAGACCCAGTACTTC
TRBV18	NA	TRBD1	TRBJ1-5	CASSPPGTGGRQPQHF	TGTGCCAGCTCACCTCCCGGGACAGGGGGCCGACAGCCCCAGCATTTT
TRBV5-1	NA	TRBD1	TRBJ1-4	CASSVGTAATNEKLFF	TGCGCCAGCAGCGTCGGGACAGCGGCAACTAATGAAAAACTGTTTTTT
TRBV5-4	NA	NA	TRBJ2-3	CASQGPSTDTQYF	TGTGCCAGCCAGGGGCCGAGCACAGATACGCAGTATTTT
TRBV19	once	TRBD1	TRBJ1-6	CASSIGDRGYNSPLHF	TGTGCCAGTAGTATCGGTGACAGGGGGTATAATTCACCCCTCCACTTT
TRBV15	NA	NA	TRBJ1-6	CATSRAPRGRQSFSSYNSPLHF	TGTGCCACCAGCAGAGCTCCCAGGGGCCGACAGAGCTTTAGCTCCTATAATTCACCCCTCCACTTT
TRBV5-1	NA	NA	TRBJ2-5	CASSRPKEETQYF	TGCGCCAGCAGCCGTCCGAAAGAAGAGACCCAGTACTTC
TRBV10-1	NA	NA	TRBJ2-3	CASSSADTQYF	TGCGCCAGCAGTTCCGCAGATACGCAGTATTTT
TRBV4-2	NA	NA	TRBJ2-2	CASSQVLSNRDAGELFF	TGTGCCAGCAGCCAAGTCCTTAGTAACAGGGATGCCGGGGAGCTGTTTTTT
TRBV6-5	NA	NA	TRBJ2-2	CASTQGTTGELFF	TGTGCCAGCACCCAAGGGACCACCGGGGAGCTGTTTTTT
TRBV7-2	NA	NA	TRBJ1-1	CASTPRRATEAFF	TGTGCCAGCACCCCTCGCAGGGCCACTGAAGCTTTCTTT
TRBV10-1	NA	NA	TRBJ2-1	CASSDGGYPVNEQFF	TGCGCCAGCAGTGATGGGGGGTACCCTGTGAATGAGCAGTTCTTC
TRBV29-1	NA	TRBD2	TRBJ2-7	CSVVGEGAPYEQYF	TGCAGCGTGGTGGGGGAGGGAGCCCCCTACGAGCAGTACTTC
TRBV6-1	NA	NA	TRBJ2-7	CASKSGGDYEQYF	TGTGCCAGCAAATCAGGGGGGGACTACGAGCAGTACTTC